This T cell receptor beta chain was sequenced in a study of beta chain features in type 1 diabetes. CDR1 is SGDLS, CDR2 YYNGEE, per germline. J lost 7 bases, V lost 6 bases, and 8 bases had no gene match. The CDR3 has 14 amino acids. Every isolated RNA sample was fully reverse transcribed, so sequencing captured expressed TCRB transcripts. Assay: immunoSEQ multiplex PCR; the TCRdb copy retains only in-frame clones and omits some. This repertoire shows 430,000 or so clones, around 10% found once; its top ten account for about 0.045%. Sequencing was done on a sample of naive CD4+ T cells from blood. The chain links TRBV9 to TRBJ2-1; 9 positions agree with TRBD1. This clonotype was obtained from a woman between 18 and 29 years old in good health. CDR3: CASTGGQGVNEQFF. In nucleotides, the CDR3 is TGTGCCAGCACTGGGGGACAGGGAGTGAATGAGCAGTTCTTC.